This passage covers 2 T cell receptor beta chains from one sample sequenced in a study of beta chain features in type 1 diabetes. Expressed TCRB transcripts got sequenced, as all isolated RNA was reverse transcribed. The assay was immunoSEQ multiplex PCR, and TCRdb's table has in-frame clones only and misses some. Among roughly 300,000 clones, approximately 8% were seen once, and the ten largest hold approximately 0.44%. The material sequenced was central memory CD4+ T cells from blood. Every receptor here comes from a woman aged 18-29 years in good health.

This clone has more than one count but fewer than ten. V usage is TRBV6-5 and J usage is TRBJ1-5, with 9 bases lining up with TRBD1. Germline CDR1 is MNHEY and CDR2 is SVGAGI. V shed 6 bases and J 2 bases; nucleotides not matched to a gene: 5. The CDR3 sequence is 15 residues long. CDR3 sequence reads: CASSKDRGGNQPQHF. The CDR3 DNA reads as TGTGCCAGCAGCAAGGACAGGGGAGGCAATCAGCCCCAGCATTTT.

This clone was picked up a small number of times. This may arise from a read error, as a much more abundant clone is one base away. The chain couples TRBV6-6 to TRBJ1-1, with D tentatively TRBD1 (5 bases). The V gene's germline CDR1 is MNHNY and CDR2 SVGAGI (reference sequence). The CDR3 totals 13 residues. The V and J ends lost 6 bases and 1 base respectively, with 9 bases between them. In DNA form, the CDR3 reads TGTGCCAGCAGGAGACAGCCGAACACTGAAGCTTTCTTT. It translates to CASRRQPNTEAFF.